Below, 19 T cell receptor beta chains from the same sample are listed, as sequenced in a study of graft-versus-host responses after intestinal transplantation. These TCRs are of unknown antigen specificity. Generated by immunoSEQ multiplex PCR, the TCRdb table keeps only in-frame clones and is missing some. The table lists about 100,000 clones, about 89% of them singletons, with about 6.3% in the top ten. The specimen was unstimulated CD8+ T cells sorted from spleen or lymph node cells, collected before intestinal transplant. The source is a human donor who received an intestinal transplant.

The chain has TRBV5-6 and TRBJ1-5, with D tentatively TRBD1 (5 bases). Germline values: CDR1 SGHDT, CDR2 YYEEEE. The CDR3 runs to 15 residues. V gave up 2 bases and J gave up 5 bases, with 14 bases separating them. The CDR3 nucleotides read TGTGCCAGCAGCTTATCCGTGGGACCCCATCAGCCCCAGCATTTT. This encodes CASSLSVGPHQPQHF.

The V gene is TRBV7-6, the J gene TRBJ1-1, with 7 bases matching TRBD1. The CDR3 is 14 residues long. Germline CDR1 reads SGHVS; CDR2 reads FNYEAQ. V lost 1 base and J lost 3; bases outside the gene matches: 2. The CDR3 DNA sequence: TGTGCCAGCAGCTTAGATCAGGGGGACACTGAAGCTTTCTTT. Amino acids: CASSLDQGDTEAFF.

The chain couples TRBV6-5 to TRBJ2-1, with D perhaps TRBD1 (6 bases). CDR1 and CDR2 (germline): MNHEY, SVGAGI. V dropped 5 bases and J dropped 4 bases, with 15 bases sitting between them. The CDR3 consists of 15 residues. The DNA for the CDR3 is TGTGCCAGCAGTGGACACGGGACAAATTACAATGAGCAGTTCTTC. Translation: CASSGHGTNYNEQFF.

The rearrangement links TRBV13 to TRBJ2-1, with D tentatively TRBD1 (5 bases). V shed 5 bases and J shed 13 bases, with 9 bases lying between them. This CDR3 has 10 amino acids. The germline gives CDR1 PRHDT, CDR2 FYEKMQ (reference sequence). DNA of the CDR3: TGTGCCAGCAGCCTGACAGTCCAGTTCTTC. Amino acids: CASSLTVQFF.

CDR3: CASTQEGDTGELFF. DNA of the CDR3: TGTGCCAGCACCCAAGAGGGAGACACCGGGGAGCTGTTTTTT. The rearrangement joins TRBV6-5 to TRBJ2-2; perhaps TRBD2 as D (5 bases). CDR1 is MNHEY, CDR2 SVGAGI, per germline. V gave up 7 bases and J gave up 3 bases, with 12 bases separating them. The CDR3 totals 14 residues.

In this sample, this clone turned up a few times. The chain combines TRBV1 with TRBJ2-7; the listed D gene, TRBD2, was not tested against the DNA. TRBV1 is noted as a pseudogene. This CDR3 spans 11 amino acids. In nucleotides, the CDR3 is TGCACCCCTAGCGGGAACTACGAGCAGTACTTC. This sequence encodes CTPSGNYEQYF.

This chain joins TRBV5-4 and TRBJ2-1; tentative D call: TRBD2 (6 bases). In germline, CDR1 is SGHNT, CDR2 YYREEE (reference sequence). The CDR3 loop spans 14 amino acids. V lost 7 bases, J lost 0 bases, and 11 bases lay in between. CDR3 residues: CASRDSSSYNEQFF. In nucleotides, the CDR3 is TGTGCCAGCCGGGACTCGAGCTCCTACAATGAGCAGTTCTTC.

The chain joins TRBV15 to TRBJ2-7; the D gene is possibly TRBD1 (6 bases). The CDR3 is 13 residues long. The germline V and J ends were trimmed by 5 bases and 1 base, with 9 bases remaining between them. Per the germline V gene, CDR1 is LNHNV and CDR2 is YYDKDF (reference sequence). Here the CDR3 reads CATSEDRSYEQYF. DNA for the CDR3: TGTGCCACCAGCGAAGACAGGTCCTACGAGCAGTACTTC. Filled out from reference TRBV15 and TRBJ2-7, the complete variable domain reads DAMVIQNPRYQVTQFGKPVTLSCSQTLNHNVMYWYQQKSSQAPKLLFHYYDKDFNNEADTPDNFQSRRPNTSFCFLDIRSPGLGDTAMYLCATSEDRSYEQYFGPGTRLTVT.

This sequence joins TRBV27 and TRBJ1-6, with D possibly matching TRBD1 (5 bases). The CDR3 covers 17 residues. From germline, CDR1 is MNHEY and CDR2 SMNVEV (reference sequence). The V gene lost 3 bases and the J gene lost 0 bases, with 12 bases spanning the gap. In DNA, the CDR3 is TGTGCCAGCAGTTTTTCAGCCGACAGCTCCTATAATTCACCCCTCCACTTT. Its translation is CASSFSADSSYNSPLHF.

The J gene is TRBJ2-7, the V gene TRBV6-1; D gene ambiguous. The V end lost 5 bases, the J end lost 5 bases, and 10 bases lay between the germline ends. CDR3 length: 12 amino acids. CDR1 is MNHNS and CDR2 is SASEGT in the germline V gene. CDR3 DNA: TGTGCCAGCAGTTCTCACTCTGACGAGCAGTACTTC. This encodes CASSSHSDEQYF.

The genes are TRBV7-6 and TRBJ2-5, with D uncertain. The tail of the sequence fits TRBJ2-7 better, so the J call may be wrong. The CDR3 extends over 14 amino acids. Germline CDR1 reads SGHVS; CDR2 reads FNYEAQ. As DNA, the CDR3 is TGTGCCAGCAGCTTAGCAAGCAGCCACTACGAGCAGTACTTC. Its protein product is CASSLASSHYEQYF.

V is TRBV6-6 and J is TRBJ2-3; D is possibly TRBD1 or TRBD2 (6 bases each). The CDR3 runs 15 residues. V was pared by 0 bases and J by 6 bases, with 13 bases between. Germline V gives CDR1 MNHNY, CDR2 SVGAGI (reference sequence). The CDR3 DNA follows: TGTGCCAGCAGTTACTCGTCCGGGGGCTGGGATACGCAGTATTTT. Translation gives CASSYSSGGWDTQYF.

This sequence joins TRBV7-2 and TRBJ1-1, with TRBD1 matching 7 bases. CDR1 SGHTA and CDR2 FQGNSA come from the germline V gene. The ends lost 0 bases at V and 6 bases at J; junction bases unmatched: 1. The CDR3 loop spans 13 amino acids. The CDR3 loop is CASSLAQGAEAFF. Written as DNA, the CDR3 is TGTGCCAGCAGCTTAGCCCAGGGGGCTGAAGCTTTCTTT.

The CDR3 DNA is TGTGCCAGCAGCTCAACGGATCCGTGGCACATAAACACCGGGGAGCTGTTTTTT. It specifies CASSSTDPWHINTGELFF. This chain connects TRBV9 to TRBJ2-2; D gene uncertain. V was cut by 4 bases and J by 2 bases, with 21 bases left in between. The CDR3 contains 18 residues. The germline CDR1 and CDR2 sequences are SGDLS and YYNGEE.

This chain uses TRBV11-2 with TRBJ2-4, with no clear D. The CDR3 runs to 17 residues. CDR1 is SGHAT, CDR2 FQNNGV, per germline. The germline V and J ends were trimmed by 5 bases and 0 bases, with 17 bases remaining between them. CDR3 sequence reads: CASSSFPLSLAKNIQYF. The CDR3 region has the DNA TGTGCCAGCAGCAGTTTTCCCTTGTCCCTAGCCAAAAACATTCAGTACTTC.

V usage is TRBV4-1 and J usage is TRBJ2-5, with D uncertain. Trimming took 2 bases from V and 5 from J, leaving 15 bases between them. CDR3 length: 15 residues. The V gene's germline CDR1 is MGHRA and CDR2 YSYEKL. The DNA for the CDR3 is TGCGCCAGCAGCCAACTACCGGCCGCGGAGGAGACCCAGTACTTC. Translated: CASSQLPAAEETQYF.

The rearrangement uses TRBV19 and TRBJ2-5; tentatively, D is TRBD1 (6 bases). This CDR3 is 14 amino acids long. Germline lookup yields CDR1 LNHDA and CDR2 SQIVND (reference sequence). Trimming pared 3 bases from V and 3 bases from J, leaving 11 bases between. As DNA, the CDR3 is TGTGCCAGTAGTATCCCAGGGGTAGAAGAGACCCAGTACTTC. This gives the protein CASSIPGVEETQYF.

V gene TRBV27 combines with J gene TRBJ2-1, with D unresolved. CDR3 length equals 12 residues. Germline CDR1 and CDR2: MNHEY and SMNVEV (reference sequence). V was shortened by 3 bases and J by 7 bases, with 7 bases between the two germline ends. DNA of the CDR3: TGTGCCAGCAGTTTTGTCGGAAATGAGCAGTTCTTC. Its translation: CASSFVGNEQFF.

The rearrangement links TRBV7-9 to TRBJ2-7, with 7 positions matching TRBD1. The ends lost 5 bases at V and 9 bases at J; junction bases unmatched: 16. Germline V gene lookup returns CDR1 SEHNR and CDR2 FQNEAQ (reference sequence). This CDR3 contains 15 residues. CDR3 sequence (DNA): TGTGCCAGCAGCAACCCGAGGACAGGACTCTTTGGGCAGTACTTC. This gives the protein CASSNPRTGLFGQYF.